The 25 T cell receptor beta chains listed next were all sequenced from one sample in a study of molecular identifiers for immune sequencing clone quantification. From the PCR reads, TCRdb called clonotypes with MiXCR, one entry per CDR3 protein. The sample includes around 480,000 distinct CDR3 sequences, 20% to 25% of them seen just once. Sequenced sample: naive CD8+ T cells from blood, with Jurkat cell RNA spiked in. Regarding subset: FACS-sorted CD8+CD4-CCR7+CD45RA+ naive T cells. Receptor source: a human donor in good health. Some libraries in this study had Jurkat cell RNA spiked in.

This clonotype was observed a few times. This sequence joins TRBV9 and TRBJ2-3, with D possibly matching TRBD1 (5 bases). Germline values: CDR1 SGDLS, CDR2 YYNGEE. The CDR3 runs 18 residues. The V gene lost 3 bases and the J gene lost 4 bases, with 24 bases spanning the gap. The CDR3 DNA reads TGTGCCAGCAGCGGGAAAGGGGTCGTCTCCCCCATCGCAGATACGCAGTATTTT. The encoded protein is CASSGKGVVSPIADTQYF.

This clonotype was detected a few times. The chain links TRBV6-2 or TRBV6-3 to TRBJ2-3; TRBD2 matches 14 bases. The CDR3 totals 17 residues. V was pared by 2 bases and J by 4 bases, with 5 bases of the junction left unmatched. CDR1 and CDR2 from the germline V gene are MNHEY and SVGEGT. The CDR3 is CASSYPPGLAGADTQYF. CDR3 coding DNA: TGTGCCAGCAGTTACCCGCCGGGACTAGCGGGAGCAGATACGCAGTATTTT.

There are many counts of this clonotype. This chain joins TRBV12-5 and TRBJ2-1; D not resolved. Germline lookup yields CDR1 LGHNT and CDR2 FRNRAP. This CDR3 is built from 15 residues. Deletions cut 0 bases from V and 9 bases from J, with 15 bases between. This chain's CDR3 is CASGLVLAIDGEQFF. The CDR3 nucleotides read TGTGCTAGTGGTTTGGTACTGGCGATTGACGGTGAGCAGTTCTTC. Together with reference TRBV12-5 and TRBJ2-1, the CDR3 gives the full variable domain: DARVTQTPRHKVTEMGQEVTMRCQPILGHNTVFWYRQTMMQGLELLAYFRNRAPLDDSGMPKDRFSAEMPDATLATLKIQPSEPRDSAVYFCASGLVLAIDGEQFFGPGTRLTVL.

Many counts were recorded for this clonotype. This chain uses TRBV7-2 with TRBJ1-1; D perhaps matches TRBD1 (6 bases). This CDR3 is built from 13 residues. Germline-derived CDR1 and CDR2 are SGHTA and FQGNSA. V was trimmed by 1 base and J by 7 bases, leaving 10 bases between them. CDR3 region: CASSLGGTNEAFF. Here the CDR3 DNA reads TGTGCCAGCAGCTTAGGGGGGACAAATGAAGCTTTCTTT.

This clonotype has only a few counts. The chain combines TRBV4-3 with TRBJ2-7; the D is unclear. The CDR3 consists of 15 residues. Deletions cut 0 bases from V and 3 bases from J, with 12 bases between. Germline values: CDR1 LGHNA, CDR2 YSLEER. The CDR3 DNA is TGCGCCAGCAGCCAAGATTTCGGACGTATCTACGAGCAGTACTTC. Protein product: CASSQDFGRIYEQYF.

This clonotype appeared many times. V usage is TRBV7-9 and J usage is TRBJ2-2; D gene uncertain. CDR1 SEHNR and CDR2 FQNEAQ come from the germline V gene (reference sequence). The V and J ends lost 4 bases and 4 bases respectively, with 10 bases between them. The CDR3 contains 14 residues. In DNA form, the CDR3 reads TGTGCCAGCAGCTCTTCCCAGACCACCGGGGAGCTGTTTTTT. Translation: CASSSSQTTGELFF.

The genes are TRBV3-1 and TRBJ1-5, with 9 nucleotides matching TRBD1. The germline gives CDR1 LGHDT, CDR2 YNNKEL (reference sequence). The CDR3 extends over 15 amino acids. Trimming at V came to 4 bases and at J to 8 bases, leaving 9 bases not matched to a gene. CDR3 DNA sequence: TGTGCCAGCAGCCTGAGACAGGGGGTAGATAAGCCCCAGCATTTT. Translated, it gives CASSLRQGVDKPQHF. Full variable domain (outside the CDR3, taken from reference TRBV3-1 and TRBJ1-5): DTAVSQTPKYLVTQMGNDKSIKCEQNLGHDTMYWYKQDSKKFLKIMFSYNNKELIINETVPNRFSPKSPDKAHLNLHINSLELGDSAVYFCASSLRQGVDKPQHFGDGTRLSIL.

The chain uses TRBV9 and TRBJ2-3; 8 positions match TRBD2. V was pared by 4 bases and J by 3 bases, with 10 bases of the junction left unmatched. This CDR3 has 16 amino acids. Germline V gene sequence: CDR1 SGDLS, CDR2 YYNGEE. The CDR3 nucleotides read TGTGCCAGCAGCAAAGGGGACGGGGGGGAGACAGATACGCAGTATTTT. Protein sequence: CASSKGDGGETDTQYF. The full variable domain, with the rest looked up from reference TRBV9 and TRBJ2-3, is DSGVTQTPKHLITATGQRVTLRCSPRSGDLSVYWYQQSLDQGLQFLIQYYNGEERAKGNILERFSAQQFPDLHSELNLSSLELGDSALYFCASSKGDGGETDTQYFGPGTRLTVL.

This clonotype has more than one count but fewer than ten. This chain links TRBV30 with TRBJ1-1; the D gene is possibly TRBD1 (5 bases). Germline CDR1 GTSNPN, CDR2 SVGIG (reference sequence). V shed 0 bases and J shed 4 bases, with 18 bases lying between them. The CDR3 is 16 residues long. DNA for the CDR3: TGTGCCTGGAGTGTACGGTTAGGAGGGGTGGGCACTGAAGCTTTCTTT. Protein sequence: CAWSVRLGGVGTEAFF. The entire variable domain, with the rest obtained from reference TRBV30 and TRBJ1-1, is as follows: SQTIHQWPATLVQPVGSPLSLECTVEGTSNPNLYWYRQAAGRGLQLLFYSVGIGQISSEVPQNLSASRPQDRQFILSSKKLLLSDSGFYLCAWSVRLGGVGTEAFFGQGTRLTVV.

In this sample, this clonotype turned up a few times. A much larger clone differs by one base, so this may be a read error. The chain uses TRBV4-3 and TRBJ2-7; 9 bases line up with TRBD2. Looked up from germline, CDR1 is LGHNA and CDR2 is YSLEER. The CDR3 is 15 residues long. For the CDR3, the DNA is TGCGCCAGCAGCCAAGGCCTAGCGGGGCAATACGGGCAGTACTTC. Amino acids: CASSQGLAGQYGQYF.

The V and J genes are TRBV3-1 and TRBJ2-3; no clear D gene. There are 15 residues in the CDR3. Germline loops: CDR1 LGHDT, CDR2 YNNKEL (reference sequence). V lost 0 bases to trimming and J lost 2 bases, with 9 bases between them. The CDR3 bases are TGTGCCAGCAGCCAAGATTGGTCAAACACAGATACGCAGTATTTT. Amino acids: CASSQDWSNTDTQYF.

On this clonotype: This CDR3 fails to terminate in the conserved phenylalanine or tryptophan, so it likely reflects a read error. This rearrangement joins TRBV27 to TRBJ1-5; 11 nucleotides line up with TRBD1. Trimming cost V 8 bases and J 8 bases; bases outside gene matches: 2. Germline lookup yields CDR1 MNHEY and CDR2 SMNVEV (reference sequence). This CDR3 is built from 12 residues. Here the CDR3 DNA reads TGTGCCAGCCGGACAGGGGGCGAGCCCCAGCATGTT. As protein: CASRTGGEPQHV.

As regards this clonotype: A much larger clone is a single base away; this may be a read error. The CDR3 ends on some other residue instead of the conserved phenylalanine or tryptophan, so this is likely a read error. V gene TRBV12-3 or TRBV12-4 combines with J gene TRBJ2-3; 8 nucleotides match TRBD2. The V and J ends lost 2 bases and 2 bases, in that order; junction bases with no gene match: 6. The CDR3 contains 16 residues. In DNA form, the CDR3 reads TGTGCCAGCAGTTTATGGACTAGCAGACACACAGATACGCAGTATCTT. It yields the protein CASSLWTSRHTDTQYL.

This clonotype has just a few counts. The chain uses TRBV4-1 and TRBJ2-7; 13 bases line up with TRBD2. CDR1 and CDR2 from the germline V gene are MGHRA and YSYEKL. V dropped 8 bases and J dropped 4; count of bases not matched to a gene: 2. This CDR3 is 13 amino acids long. In DNA form, the CDR3 reads TGCGCCAGCGGACTAGCGGGGGCATACGAGCAGTACTTC. This sequence encodes CASGLAGAYEQYF.

There are many counts of this clonotype. J is TRBJ2-7 and V is TRBV28; 11 bases align to TRBD2. CDR1 is MDHEN, CDR2 SYDVKM, per germline. There are 16 residues in the CDR3. The V and J ends lost 10 bases and 0 bases, in that order; junction bases with no gene match: 11. The CDR3 bases are TGTGCCACCGGACTAGCGGGCCCAATTTTCTCCTACGAGCAGTACTTC. Translating gives CATGLAGPIFSYEQYF.

This clonotype was counted ten times or more. This chain links TRBV9 with TRBJ2-3, with 9 bases lining up with TRBD2. J lost 2 bases, V lost 0 bases, and 4 bases had no gene match. The CDR3 is 16 amino acids. CDR1 SGDLS and CDR2 YYNGEE come from the germline V gene. The CDR3 sequence is CASSVGSGGPTDTQYF. The CDR3 coding sequence is TGTGCCAGCAGCGTAGGTAGCGGGGGCCCCACAGATACGCAGTATTTT. Full variable domain (missing parts from reference TRBV9 and TRBJ2-3): DSGVTQTPKHLITATGQRVTLRCSPRSGDLSVYWYQQSLDQGLQFLIQYYNGEERAKGNILERFSAQQFPDLHSELNLSSLELGDSALYFCASSVGSGGPTDTQYFGPGTRLTVL.

DNA of the CDR3: TGTGCCTGGAGTGCAGGGTTTTCGGATACGCAGTATTTT. This gives the protein CAWSAGFSDTQYF. The gene calls are TRBV30 and TRBJ2-3; D perhaps matches TRBD1 (5 bases). This CDR3 spans 13 amino acids. Germline CDR1 GTSNPN, CDR2 SVGIG (reference sequence). The V end was cut by 1 base, the J end by 6 bases, with 11 bases between.

Remarks on this clonotype: A much larger clone differs by one base, so this may be a read error. The J gene is TRBJ1-1, the V gene TRBV5-1; unclear D gene. Germline CDR1 is SGHRS and CDR2 is YFSETQ. This CDR3 is built from 15 residues. The CDR3 nucleotides read TGCGCCAGCGGCTTCGGGCCCAAGAGCGACACTGAAGCTTTCTTT. Its protein product is CASGFGPKSDTEAFF. Combining the CDR3 with reference TRBV5-1 and TRBJ1-1 gives the whole variable domain KAGVTQTPRYLIKTRGQQVTLSCSPISGHRSVSWYQQTPGQGLQFLFEYFSETQRNKGNFPGRFSGRQFSNSRSEMNVSTLELGDSALYLCASGFGPKSDTEAFFGQGTRLTVV.

This clonotype was picked up a small number of times. The chain is built from TRBV27 and TRBJ2-7; D might be TRBD2 (5 bases). Looked up from germline, CDR1 is MNHEY and CDR2 is SMNVEV (reference sequence). V was pared by 2 bases and J by 5 bases, with 19 bases between. This CDR3 is built from 16 residues. The CDR3 coding sequence is TGTGCCAGCAGTTTAGTGTTGCCTAGCAGTAGCCACGAGCAGTACTTC. Amino acids: CASSLVLPSSSHEQYF.

This clonotype was recorded at least ten times. In nucleotides, the CDR3 is TGTGCCAGTAGTCCGACAGGGTCCGGTGAGCAGTTCTTC. Protein sequence: CASSPTGSGEQFF. This chain joins TRBV19 and TRBJ2-1; 7 nucleotides align to TRBD1. The junction had 7 bases not matched to a gene; V was cut back by 5 bases and J by 9 bases. Per germline, CDR1 LNHDA and CDR2 SQIVND (reference sequence). This CDR3 is built from 13 residues.

Turning to this clonotype: A read error may produce the germline difference seen at one junction end. The CDR3 sequence: CASSQDDLALSYERYF. CDR3 in DNA: TGCGCCAGCAGCCAAGACGACCTGGCTCTCTCCTACGAGCGGTACTTC. The chain joins TRBV4-3 to TRBJ2-7, with D unclear. The CDR3 runs 16 residues. CDR1 LGHNA and CDR2 YSLEER come from the germline V gene.

A single count supports this clonotype. The CDR3 ends on some other residue instead of the conserved phenylalanine or tryptophan, so this is likely a read error. The V gene is TRBV19, the J gene TRBJ2-1; D gene ambiguous. Trimming stripped 3 bases from V and 8 bases from J, with 17 bases between. The CDR3 contains 15 residues. Germline CDR1 LNHDA, CDR2 SQIVND (reference sequence). The CDR3 sequence: CASSIDSSARDEQFS. In DNA, the CDR3 is TGTGCCAGTAGTATCGATAGCTCTGCCCGCGATGAGCAGTTCTCC.

This clonotype was seen ten or more times. V gene TRBV5-4 combines with J gene TRBJ2-7, with D possibly being TRBD1 (5 bases). Germline CDR1 SGHNT, CDR2 YYREEE (reference sequence). Between the trimmed V and J ends, which lost 4 bases and 6 bases, there was a span of 14 bases. This CDR3 has 13 residues. The CDR3 sequence: CASSLPDSAEQYF. The CDR3 DNA reads as TGTGCCAGCAGCCTACCCGACAGTGCCGAGCAGTACTTC.

Only a few counts were recorded for this clonotype. The chain uses TRBV7-9 and TRBJ2-2; 9 nucleotides line up with TRBD2. The CDR3 spans 18 residues. The germline gives CDR1 SEHNR, CDR2 FQNEAQ (reference sequence). V was clipped by 4 bases and J by 4 bases; unmatched bases: 13. The CDR3 reads CASSSRPGTSLGTGELFF. As DNA, the CDR3 is TGTGCCAGCAGCTCCCGTCCCGGGACTAGCTTAGGCACCGGGGAGCTGTTTTTT. Using reference TRBV7-9 and TRBJ2-2 for the parts outside the CDR3, the full variable domain is DTGVSQNPRHKITKRGQNVTFRCDPISEHNRLYWYRQTLGQGPEFLTYFQNEAQLEKSRLLSDRFSAERPKGSFSTLEIQRTEQGDSAMYLCASSSRPGTSLGTGELFFGEGSRLTVL.

This rearrangement joins TRBV3-1 to TRBJ2-1; 7 positions agree with TRBD2. The CDR3 totals 15 residues. V lost 1 base and J lost 8; bases outside the gene matches: 8. Germline-derived CDR1 and CDR2 are LGHDT and YNNKEL (reference sequence). The CDR3 DNA follows: TGTGCCAGCAGCCAAGTGGGCGGGAGATTGGATGAGCAGTTCTTC. This gives the protein CASSQVGGRLDEQFF.